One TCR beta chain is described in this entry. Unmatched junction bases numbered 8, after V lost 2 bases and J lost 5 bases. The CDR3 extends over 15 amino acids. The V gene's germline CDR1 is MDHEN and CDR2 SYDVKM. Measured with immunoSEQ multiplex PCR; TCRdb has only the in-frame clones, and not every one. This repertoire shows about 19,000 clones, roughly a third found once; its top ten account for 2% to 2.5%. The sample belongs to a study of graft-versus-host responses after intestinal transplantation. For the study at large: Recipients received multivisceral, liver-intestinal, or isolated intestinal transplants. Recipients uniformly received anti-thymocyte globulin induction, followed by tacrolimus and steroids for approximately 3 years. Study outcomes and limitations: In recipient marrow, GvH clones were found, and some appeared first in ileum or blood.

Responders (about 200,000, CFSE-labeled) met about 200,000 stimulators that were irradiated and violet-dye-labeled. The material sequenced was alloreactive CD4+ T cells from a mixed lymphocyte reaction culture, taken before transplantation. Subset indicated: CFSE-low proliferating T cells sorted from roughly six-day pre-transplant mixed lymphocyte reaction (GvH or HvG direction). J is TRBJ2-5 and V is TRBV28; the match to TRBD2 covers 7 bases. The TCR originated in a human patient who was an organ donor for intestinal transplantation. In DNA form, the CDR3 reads TGTGCCAGCAGTTTAGTCGGACTAGGTAGGGAGACCCAGTACTTC. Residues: CASSLVGLGRETQYF.